This T cell receptor beta chain was recovered during a study of Ad26.COV2.S vaccination and SARS-CoV-2 variants. Study observations and caveats: Substantial breadth in spike-specific CD8+ and CD4+ T cell responses was reportedly seen after vaccination.

On this clone: Antigen unknown.

Repertoires were generated with immunoSEQ multiplex PCR, while TCRdb's copy carries only in-frame clones and drops some. The sample carries fewer than 150,000 clones, about nine tenths recorded once. Germline values: CDR1 MNHNY, CDR2 SVGAGI (reference sequence). Germline trimming cut 7 bases from V and 7 bases from J; bases unmatched to any gene: 12. The CDR3 is made up of 14 amino acids. V gene TRBV6-6 combines with J gene TRBJ1-1; TRBD1 agrees at 7 bases. Sequences were derived from peripheral blood, sampled after recovery from COVID-19. This clonotype was sampled from a human donor who had recovered from COVID-19. The CDR3 is CASKEAGGSHEAFF. CDR3 DNA: TGTGCCAGCAAAGAGGCAGGGGGATCCCATGAAGCTTTCTTT.